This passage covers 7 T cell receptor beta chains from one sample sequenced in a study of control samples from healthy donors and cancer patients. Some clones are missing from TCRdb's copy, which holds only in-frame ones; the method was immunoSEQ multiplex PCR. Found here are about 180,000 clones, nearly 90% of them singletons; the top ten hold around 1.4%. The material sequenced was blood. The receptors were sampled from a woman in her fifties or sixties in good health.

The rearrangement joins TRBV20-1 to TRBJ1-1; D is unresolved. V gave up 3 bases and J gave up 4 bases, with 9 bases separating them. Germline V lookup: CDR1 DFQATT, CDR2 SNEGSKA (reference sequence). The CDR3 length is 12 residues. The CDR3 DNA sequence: TGCAGTGCTAGTACTGCGGTCACTGAAGCTTTCTTT. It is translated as CSASTAVTEAFF.

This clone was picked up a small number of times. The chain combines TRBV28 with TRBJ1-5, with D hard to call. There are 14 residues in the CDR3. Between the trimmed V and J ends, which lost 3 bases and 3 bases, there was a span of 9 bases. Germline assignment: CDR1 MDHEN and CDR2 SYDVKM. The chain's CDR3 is CASSFRRFNQPQHF. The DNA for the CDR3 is TGTGCCAGCAGTTTCAGACGGTTCAATCAGCCCCAGCATTTT.

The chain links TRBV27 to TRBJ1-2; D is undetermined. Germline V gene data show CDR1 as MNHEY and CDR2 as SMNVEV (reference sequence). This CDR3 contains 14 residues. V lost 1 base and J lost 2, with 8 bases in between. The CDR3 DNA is TGTGCCAGCAGTTTATTAGGCCCCAACTATGGCTACACCTTC. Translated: CASSLLGPNYGYTF.

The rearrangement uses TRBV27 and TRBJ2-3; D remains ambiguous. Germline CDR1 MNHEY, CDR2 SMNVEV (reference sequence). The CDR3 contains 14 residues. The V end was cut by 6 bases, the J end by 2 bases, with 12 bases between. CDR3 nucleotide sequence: TGTGCCAGCAGCCCCTCGACCCCCACAGATACGCAGTATTTT. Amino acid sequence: CASSPSTPTDTQYF.

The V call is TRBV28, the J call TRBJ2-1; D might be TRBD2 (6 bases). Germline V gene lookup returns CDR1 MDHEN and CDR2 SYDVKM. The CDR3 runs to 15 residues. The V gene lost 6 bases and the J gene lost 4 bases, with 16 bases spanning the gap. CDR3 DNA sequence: TGTGCCAGCAGAATGGGGGGAGTTATTTACAATGAGCAGTTCTTC. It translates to CASRMGGVIYNEQFF.

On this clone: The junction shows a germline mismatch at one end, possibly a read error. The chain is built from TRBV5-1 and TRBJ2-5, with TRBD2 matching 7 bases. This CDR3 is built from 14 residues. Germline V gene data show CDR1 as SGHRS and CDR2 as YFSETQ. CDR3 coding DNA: TGCGCCAGCAGCTCAAGCGGGGCCCAAGCGACCCAGTACTTC. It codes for CASSSSGAQATQYF.

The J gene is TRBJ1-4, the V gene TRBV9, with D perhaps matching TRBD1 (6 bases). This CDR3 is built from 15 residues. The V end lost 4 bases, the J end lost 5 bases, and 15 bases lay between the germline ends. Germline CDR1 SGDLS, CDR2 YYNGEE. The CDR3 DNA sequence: TGTGCCAGCAGCCCACATGTGGGGGGCAATGAAAAACTGTTTTTT. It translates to CASSPHVGGNEKLFF.